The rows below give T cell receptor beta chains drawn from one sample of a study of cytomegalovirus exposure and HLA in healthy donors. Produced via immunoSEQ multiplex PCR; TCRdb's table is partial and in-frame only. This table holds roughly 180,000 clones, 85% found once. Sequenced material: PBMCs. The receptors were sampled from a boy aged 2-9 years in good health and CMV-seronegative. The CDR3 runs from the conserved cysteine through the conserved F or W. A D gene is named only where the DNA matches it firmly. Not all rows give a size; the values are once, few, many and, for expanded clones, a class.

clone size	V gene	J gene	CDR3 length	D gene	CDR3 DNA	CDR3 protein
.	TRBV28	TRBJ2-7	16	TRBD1	TGTGCCAGCAGTTTACCTGGGACAGGTCTGAGCTACGAGCAGTACTTC	CASSLPGTGLSYEQYF
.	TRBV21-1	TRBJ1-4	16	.	TGTGCCAGCGGCCGCAAGGGGCTTGCGACTAATGAAAAACTGTTTTTT	CASGRKGLATNEKLFF
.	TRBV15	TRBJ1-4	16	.	TGTGCCACCAGCTGGGGGCTTCTTGCAACTAATGAAAAACTGTTTTTT	CATSWGLLATNEKLFF
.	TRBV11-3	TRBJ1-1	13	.	TGTGCCAGCAGCGATAGTGGGAACACTGAAGCTTTCTTT	CASSDSGNTEAFF
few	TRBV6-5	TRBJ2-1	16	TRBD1	TGTGCCAGCAGTTACGTCGGACAGGGGGGTTACAATGAGCAGTTCTTC	CASSYVGQGGYNEQFF
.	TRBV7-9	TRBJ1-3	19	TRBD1	TGTGCCAGCAGCTCGTCCCGGGACAGGGGACCGAGCTCTGGAAACACCATATATTTT	CASSSSRDRGPSSGNTIYF
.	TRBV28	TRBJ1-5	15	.	TGTGCCAGCACCCCGAGGGAGGGGGGCAATCAGCCCCAGCATTTT	CASTPREGGNQPQHF
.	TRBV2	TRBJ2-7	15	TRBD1	TGTGCCAGCAGGGAAGGACAGGGGCTTCCATACGAGCAGTACTTC	CASREGQGLPYEQYF
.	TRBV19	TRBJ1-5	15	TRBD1	TGTGCCAGTAGTGTCGGGACAGCTAGCAATCAGCCCCAGCATTTT	CASSVGTASNQPQHF
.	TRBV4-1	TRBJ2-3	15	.	TGCGCCAGCAGCCAAGAGAGCCCAGGGGTAAATACGCAGTATTTT	CASSQESPGVNTQYF
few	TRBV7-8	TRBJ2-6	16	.	TGTGCCAGCAGCCCCCGGGGTCTGTCCGGGGCCAACGTCCTGACTTTC	CASSPRGLSGANVLTF
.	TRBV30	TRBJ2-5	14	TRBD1	TGTGCCTGGAGTCCGCCGGGACAGGAAGAGACCCAGTACTTC	CAWSPPGQEETQYF
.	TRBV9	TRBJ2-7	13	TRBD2	TGTGCCAGCAGCGTCGGACTAGCGGCTGAGCAGTACTTC	CASSVGLAAEQYF
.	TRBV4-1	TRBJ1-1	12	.	TGCGCCAGCAGCCAAGGTAGGGGTGAAGCTTTCTTT	CASSQGRGEAFF
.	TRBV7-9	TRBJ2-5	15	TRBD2	TGTGCCAGCACACCCACGGGGGGGGCGGGAGAGACCCAGTACTTC	CASTPTGGAGETQYF
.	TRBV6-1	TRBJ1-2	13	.	TGTGCCAGCAAGTCGGACAGTAGGGATGGCTACACCTTC	CASKSDSRDGYTF
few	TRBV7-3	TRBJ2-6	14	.	TGTGCCAGCAGCTCCTCGTCTGGGGCCAACGTCCTGACTTTC	CASSSSSGANVLTF
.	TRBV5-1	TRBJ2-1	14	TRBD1	TGCGCCAGCAGCCCCGGGACAGGTTACAATGAGCAGTTCTTC	CASSPGTGYNEQFF
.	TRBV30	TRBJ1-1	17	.	TGTGCCTGGACTCGTCGCGGGGGAGAACCAGGGAACACTGAAGCTTTCTTT	CAWTRRGGEPGNTEAFF
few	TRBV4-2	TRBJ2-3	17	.	TGTGCCAGCAGCCATGAGATGGGGGACTGGAGCACAGATACGCAGTATTTT	CASSHEMGDWSTDTQYF
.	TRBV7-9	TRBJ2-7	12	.	TGTGCCAGCAGTCCAGGCTCCTACGAGCAGTACTTC	CASSPGSYEQYF
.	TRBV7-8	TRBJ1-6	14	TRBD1	TGTGCCAGCAGCTCGACAGGGAGTAATTCACCCCTCCACTTT	CASSSTGSNSPLHF
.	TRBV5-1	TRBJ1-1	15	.	TGCGCCAGCAGCTTGGACAGGCGGTCTCCGATTGAAGCTTTCTTT	CASSLDRRSPIEAFF
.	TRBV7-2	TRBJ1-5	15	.	TGTGCCAGCAGCTTAAGGGGGTATGACAATCAGCCCCAGCATTTT	CASSLRGYDNQPQHF
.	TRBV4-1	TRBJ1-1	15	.	TGCGCCAGCAGCCAAGATCGAGTCCCTTCGACTGAAGCTTTCTTT	CASSQDRVPSTEAFF
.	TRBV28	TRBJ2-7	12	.	TGTGCCAGCAGCTGGCCTGGGCTCGAGCAGTACTTC	CASSWPGLEQYF
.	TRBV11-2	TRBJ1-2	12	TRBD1	TGTGCCAGCAGCTGGACAGGGGGAGGCTACACCTTC	CASSWTGGGYTF
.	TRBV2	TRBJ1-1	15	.	TGTGCCAGCAGTGAAGCATGGCAGGGGAGCACTGAAGCTTTCTTT	CASSEAWQGSTEAFF
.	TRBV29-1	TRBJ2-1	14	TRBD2	TGCAGCGTTGGGGGCGGGAGCTCCTACAATGAGCAGTTCTTC	CSVGGGSSYNEQFF
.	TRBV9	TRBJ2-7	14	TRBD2	TGTGCCAGCAGCTTGGGGGGGAGCTCCTACGAGCAGTACTTC	CASSLGGSSYEQYF
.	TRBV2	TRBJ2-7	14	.	TGTGCCAGCAGGATACCGGACAGTTCCTACGAGCAGTACTTC	CASRIPDSSYEQYF
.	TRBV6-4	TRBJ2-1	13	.	TGTGCCAGCAGGGGGGGTTCCTACAATGAGCAGTTCTTC	CASRGGSYNEQFF
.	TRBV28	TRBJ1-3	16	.	TGTGCCAGCAGTACCGTTTGGGGCGAGTCTGGAAACACCATATATTTT	CASSTVWGESGNTIYF
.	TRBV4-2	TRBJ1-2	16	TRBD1	TGTGCCAGCAGCCAATTGTGGGACAGGGTATCGGCTGGCTACACCTTC	CASSQLWDRVSAGYTF
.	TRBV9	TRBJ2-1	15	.	TGTGCCAGCAGCGGCCGGGACTCACATACCAATGAGCAGTTCTTC	CASSGRDSHTNEQFF
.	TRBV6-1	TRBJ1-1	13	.	TGTGCCACGGGGGGGGACCTGACCACTGAAGCTTTCTTT	CATGGDLTTEAFF
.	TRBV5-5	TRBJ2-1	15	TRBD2	TGTGCCAGCAGTTTTACTAGCGGGAGGGGGAATGAGCAGTTCTTC	CASSFTSGRGNEQFF
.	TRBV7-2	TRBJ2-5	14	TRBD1	TGTGCCAGCAGCCTGAACGGACAGGGCGGGACCCAGTACTTC	CASSLNGQGGTQYF
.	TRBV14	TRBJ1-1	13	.	TGTGCCAGCAGTCCGGACATGAACACTGAAGCTTTCTTT	CASSPDMNTEAFF
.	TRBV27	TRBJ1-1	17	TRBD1	TGTGCCAGCAGTTTATCGAAACCATACAGGGGGAAGACTGAAGCTTTCTTT	CASSLSKPYRGKTEAFF
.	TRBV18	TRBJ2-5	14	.	TGTGCCAGCTCACCCCGGGGAGGCGGAGAGACCCAGTACTTC	CASSPRGGGETQYF
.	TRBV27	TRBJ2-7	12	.	TGTGCCAGCGGGGGACTTCCTTACGAGCAGTACTTC	CASGGLPYEQYF
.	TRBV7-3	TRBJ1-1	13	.	TGTGCCAGCAGCTGGACAGTGAACACTGAAGCTTTCTTT	CASSWTVNTEAFF
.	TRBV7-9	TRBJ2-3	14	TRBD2	TGTGCCAGCAGCTTAGAGACACTAGCGGGAGTTCGGTATTTT	CASSLETLAGVRYF
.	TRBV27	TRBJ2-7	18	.	TGTGCCAGCAGTTTATCAGGGGCCCGGGCGGGGTCCTCCTACGAGCAGTACTTC	CASSLSGARAGSSYEQYF
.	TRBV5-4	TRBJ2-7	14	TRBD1	TGTGCCAGCAGCTTACAGGGGCCGCACTACGAGCAGTACTTC	CASSLQGPHYEQYF
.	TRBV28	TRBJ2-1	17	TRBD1	TGTGCCAGCAGTTTAGAGGGACAGACCATCACCTACAATGAGCAGTTCTTC	CASSLEGQTITYNEQFF
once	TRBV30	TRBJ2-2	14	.	TGTGCCTGGAGTGTAAAGGGGAAAGCCGGGGAGCTGTTTTTT	CAWSVKGKAGELFF
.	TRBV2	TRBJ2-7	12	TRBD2	TGTGCCAGCAGTTTTATAGCGGGAGGGGGGTACTTC	CASSFIAGGGYF
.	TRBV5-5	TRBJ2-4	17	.	TGTGCCAGCAGCTTACTGCCGGACTCCGGTCGGCAAAACATTCAGTACTTC	CASSLLPDSGRQNIQYF
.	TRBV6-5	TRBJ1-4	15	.	TGTGCCAGCAGGCTGGGACATCGCGTTAATGAAAAACTGTTTTTT	CASRLGHRVNEKLFF